The 23 T cell receptor beta chains below were found in one sample sequenced in a study of CD8 T cells in ankylosing spondylitis. MiXCR, applied by TCRdb to the 5' RACE reads, yields one record per CDR3 protein. The table includes 150,000 or so distinct CDR3 sequences, more than 9% detected once. Sequenced: blood, either unsorted or a sorted T cell fraction (not recorded which). These receptors all come from a male donor with ankylosing spondylitis or in good health (not recorded which).

This clonotype showed up many times. The V gene is TRBV12-3 or TRBV12-4, the J gene TRBJ1-2; TRBD1 aligns across 7 bases. This CDR3 is 14 amino acids long. V lost 3 bases to trimming and J lost 2 bases; unmatched junction nucleotides: 3. CDR3 amino acids: CASSLKTGNYGYTF. CDR3 bases: TGTGCCAGCAGTTTGAAGACAGGGAACTATGGCTACACCTTC.

This clonotype was counted ten times or more. The rearrangement links TRBV5-1 to TRBJ2-3; the match to TRBD1 covers 7 bases. V gave up 2 bases and J gave up 0 bases; unmatched junction bases: 3. CDR1 SGHRS and CDR2 YFSETQ come from the germline V gene. The CDR3 is 15 amino acids. The CDR3 here is CASSFTGASTDTQYF. The CDR3 coding sequence is TGCGCCAGCAGCTTTACAGGGGCAAGCACAGATACGCAGTATTTT.

This clonotype showed up just a few times. V gene TRBV12-3 or TRBV12-4 combines with J gene TRBJ1-4; 7 bases map to TRBD1. CDR3 size: 14 residues. J gave up 3 bases and V 6 bases, and 4 bases lay outside the gene matches. The CDR3 region has the DNA TGTGCCAGCAGCGACAGGGCACCTAATGAAAAACTGTTTTTT. Translating gives CASSDRAPNEKLFF.

Only a few counts were recorded for this clonotype. This chain uses TRBV6-1 with TRBJ1-4; the match to TRBD1 covers 8 bases. The CDR3 covers 16 residues. The trim removed 6 bases at V and 4 bases at J, leaving 10 bases unmatched. Germline-derived CDR1 and CDR2 are MNHNS and SASEGT. CDR3 amino acids: CASSRGDRLNNEKLFF. The CDR3 DNA follows: TGTGCCAGCAGCCGAGGGGACAGGCTGAATAATGAAAAACTGTTTTTT.

The chain joins TRBV6-2 or TRBV6-3 to TRBJ2-3; 9 bases align to TRBD2. This CDR3 is built from 17 residues. Germline V gene sequence: CDR1 MNHEY, CDR2 SVGEGT. V shed 2 bases, J shed 6 bases, and the junction held 12 bases outside the gene matches. CDR3 sequence: CASSYQAKRGDLDTQYF. CDR3 DNA sequence: TGTGCCAGCAGTTACCAAGCTAAGCGGGGGGACTTGGATACGCAGTATTTT.

Details on this clonotype: Being one base from a much bigger clone, this may be a read error. The chain uses TRBV6-5 and TRBJ2-2; 8 bases align to TRBD1. The CDR3 loop spans 15 amino acids. Germline CDR1 is MNHEY and CDR2 is SVGAGI. The CDR3: CANSLDREDTGELFF. The CDR3 bases are TGTGCCAACAGTTTGGACAGGGAGGACACCGGGGAGCTGTTTTTT.

The sample holds a few counts of this clonotype. The chain recombines TRBV6-1 with TRBJ2-7; 7 positions agree with TRBD1. V was clipped by 6 bases and J by 0 bases; unmatched bases: 5. From germline, CDR1 is MNHNS and CDR2 SASEGT. CDR3 length equals 14 residues. CDR3: CASSADRSSYEQYF. In DNA form, the CDR3 reads TGTGCCAGCAGCGCGGACAGGAGCTCCTACGAGCAGTACTTC.

This clonotype was recorded a few times. V gene TRBV5-1 combines with J gene TRBJ1-1; 10 bases line up with TRBD1. This CDR3 has 14 residues. V gave up 2 bases and J gave up 10 bases; unmatched junction bases: 8. The germline V gene has CDR1 SGHRS and CDR2 YFSETQ. The CDR3 spells CASSFDYRDRGAFF. The DNA for the CDR3 is TGCGCCAGCAGCTTTGATTACCGGGACAGGGGAGCTTTCTTT.

In this sample, this clonotype turned up many times. The V call is TRBV6-5, the J call TRBJ1-4; no definite D call. Germline values: CDR1 MNHEY, CDR2 SVGAGI. Deletions cut 4 bases from V and 7 bases from J, with 10 bases between. The CDR3 consists of 13 residues. CDR3 DNA sequence: TGTGCCAGCAGTTGGACGGGAGGTGAAAAACTGTTTTTT. Its protein product is CASSWTGGEKLFF.

This clonotype was seen more than once but under ten times. The gene calls are TRBV6-5 and TRBJ1-2; 7 positions agree with TRBD1. The CDR3 has 13 residues. CDR1 and CDR2 (germline): MNHEY, SVGAGI. V gave up 2 bases and J gave up 7 bases; unmatched junction bases: 4. The CDR3 nucleotides read TGTGCCAGCAGTTACGTGGCAGGGGGTGGCTACACCTTC. As protein: CASSYVAGGGYTF.

Comments on this clonotype: A much larger clonotype is one base distant, so this may be a read error. The V and J genes are TRBV7-2 and TRBJ2-3, with D perhaps TRBD1 or TRBD2 (6 bases each). The CDR3 consists of 14 residues. CDR1 is SGHTA, CDR2 FQGNSA, per germline. The CDR3: CAGSGQGFTDTQYF. The CDR3 DNA is TGTGCCGGCAGCGGGCAGGGGTTCACAGATACGCAGTATTTT.

This clonotype occurred a few times. The V call is TRBV6-5, the J call TRBJ1-6; D unclear. V was clipped by 6 bases and J by 12 bases, with 21 bases between them. CDR1 and CDR2 from the germline V gene are MNHEY and SVGAGI. The CDR3 loop spans 15 amino acids. CDR3 in amino acids: CASRSSSNQFIPLHF. DNA for the CDR3: TGTGCCAGCAGGTCCTCTAGTAACCAATTCATACCCCTCCACTTT.

This clonotype was detected ten times or more. The chain has TRBV20-1 and TRBJ2-5; tentative D call: TRBD2 (6 bases). The germline V gene encodes CDR1 DFQATT and CDR2 SNEGSKA (reference sequence). V lost 2 bases, J lost 1 base, and 11 bases lay in between. CDR3 length: 14 residues. This chain's CDR3 is CSARMGSGQETQYF. In nucleotides, the CDR3 is TGCAGTGCTAGAATGGGTAGCGGCCAAGAGACCCAGTACTTC.

This clonotype was counted at least ten times. The chain is built from TRBV29-1 and TRBJ2-5, with D maybe TRBD1 (6 bases). Germline CDR1 SQVTM, CDR2 ANQGSEA. V lost 6 bases to trimming and J lost 3 bases, with 17 bases between them. This CDR3 spans 14 amino acids. The CDR3: CSVLPTGLEETQYF. CDR3 DNA: TGCAGCGTCCTCCCAACAGGGTTGGAAGAGACCCAGTACTTC.

This clonotype was picked up many times. V usage is TRBV29-1 and J usage is TRBJ2-5, with D perhaps TRBD1 (6 bases). V lost 0 bases to trimming and J lost 6 bases, with 14 bases between them. Germline assignment: CDR1 SQVTM and CDR2 ANQGSEA. This CDR3 spans 14 amino acids. CDR3 loop: CSVEDGQSDKTQYF. The CDR3 DNA sequence: TGCAGCGTTGAAGATGGACAGTCGGACAAGACCCAGTACTTC.

This clonotype has only a few counts. The rearrangement joins TRBV7-9 to TRBJ2-3, with D perhaps matching TRBD2 (5 bases). This CDR3 is 13 amino acids long. CDR1 SEHNR and CDR2 FQNEAQ come from the germline V gene (reference sequence). With 5 bases removed from V and 7 bases from J, the gap between germline ends came to 13 bases. The CDR3 reads CASSVGLANTQYF. CDR3 bases: TGTGCCAGCAGCGTAGGACTGGCCAATACGCAGTATTTT.

In its sample, this clonotype was seen many times. V gene TRBV10-3 combines with J gene TRBJ1-5; no reliable D call. The CDR3 has 15 residues. Germline V gene data show CDR1 as ENHRY and CDR2 as SYGVKD. Between the trimmed V and J ends, which lost 2 bases and 0 bases, there was a span of 8 bases. The CDR3 loop reads CAISETLYSNQPQHF. The CDR3 bases are TGTGCCATCAGTGAGACATTATATAGCAATCAGCCCCAGCATTTT.

This clonotype has only a few counts. The gene calls are TRBV7-9 and TRBJ1-2; 7 nucleotides agree with TRBD1. V dropped 4 bases and J dropped 1; count of bases not matched to a gene: 6. The V gene's germline CDR1 is SEHNR and CDR2 FQNEAQ (reference sequence). The CDR3 length is 15 residues. The CDR3 reads CASSSTHRGNYGYTF. As DNA, the CDR3 is TGTGCCAGCAGCTCGACCCACAGGGGTAACTATGGCTACACCTTC.

The V and J genes are TRBV11-2 and TRBJ2-2; 8 bases map to TRBD1. Germline V gene sequence: CDR1 SGHAT, CDR2 FQNNGV. CDR3 length: 14 residues. After removal of 5 bases from V and 4 bases from J, the junction contained 3 bases not matched to a gene. CDR3 sequence reads: CASSQTGVTGELFF. In DNA form, the CDR3 reads TGTGCCAGCAGCCAGACAGGGGTCACCGGGGAGCTGTTTTTT.

This clonotype has a count of ten or more. The rearrangement links TRBV7-8 to TRBJ2-7; 8 nucleotides match TRBD2. CDR1 and CDR2 (germline): SGHVS, FQNEAQ. The CDR3 contains 15 residues. J lost 1 base, V lost 10 bases, and 12 bases had no gene match. The CDR3: CATNDSPSGSYEQYF. In nucleotides, the CDR3 is TGTGCCACCAATGACAGTCCTAGCGGGTCCTACGAGCAGTACTTC.

This clonotype was seen many times. This chain links TRBV11-2 with TRBJ2-1, with D unresolved. From germline, CDR1 is SGHAT and CDR2 FQNNGV. CDR3 length equals 14 residues. Trimming pared 2 bases from V and 6 bases from J, leaving 11 bases between. This CDR3 is CASSLIGRLNEQFF. CDR3 DNA: TGTGCCAGCAGCTTAATCGGCCGCCTCAATGAGCAGTTCTTC.

In its sample, this clonotype was seen a few times. The J gene is TRBJ1-6, the V gene TRBV7-9; maybe TRBD1 (5 bases). Per germline, CDR1 SEHNR and CDR2 FQNEAQ (reference sequence). The CDR3 extends over 16 amino acids. V dropped 4 bases and J dropped 7 bases, with 17 bases sitting between them. The CDR3 DNA reads TGTGCCAGCAGCTGGGGTTTCCGGGGGACCAATTCACCCCTCCACTTT. It codes for CASSWGFRGTNSPLHF.

This clonotype was found many times. The chain uses TRBV7-2 and TRBJ2-5, with 8 bases that match TRBD1. The CDR3 is made up of 15 amino acids. Germline lookup yields CDR1 SGHTA and CDR2 FQGNSA. V trimming: 1 base; J trimming: 2 bases; junction bases outside the gene matches: 3. The CDR3 coding sequence is TGTGCCAGCAGCTTAGGGACAGGGAGGCAAGAGACCCAGTACTTC. The encoded protein is CASSLGTGRQETQYF.